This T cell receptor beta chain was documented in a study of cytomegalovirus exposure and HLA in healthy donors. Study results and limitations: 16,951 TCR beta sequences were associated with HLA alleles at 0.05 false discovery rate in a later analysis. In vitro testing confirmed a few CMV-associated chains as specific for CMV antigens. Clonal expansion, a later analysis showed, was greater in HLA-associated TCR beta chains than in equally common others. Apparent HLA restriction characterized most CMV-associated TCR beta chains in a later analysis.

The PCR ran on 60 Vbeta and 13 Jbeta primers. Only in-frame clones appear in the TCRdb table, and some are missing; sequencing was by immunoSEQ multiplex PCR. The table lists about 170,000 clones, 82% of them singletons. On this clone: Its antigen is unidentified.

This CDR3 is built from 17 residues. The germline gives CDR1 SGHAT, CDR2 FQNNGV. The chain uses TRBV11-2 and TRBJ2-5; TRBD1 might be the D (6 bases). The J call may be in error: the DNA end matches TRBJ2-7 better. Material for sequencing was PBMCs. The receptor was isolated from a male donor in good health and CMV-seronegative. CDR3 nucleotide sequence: TGTGCCAGCAGCCCCCTTCCACGGACAGCGGACTCCTACGAGCAGTACTTC. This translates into CASSPLPRTADSYEQYF.